The clone carrying this T cell receptor (beta chain) was observed a few times. Its antigen is not known. The sample originates from a study of blood T cells in healthy people across ages. Then a second PCR, running about 6 to 11 cycles, was carried out with a sample-barcoded 5' primer and a J-beta primer mix. Each cDNA molecule was tagged by a template-switch adaptor with 12 random nucleotides. One entry per CDR3 protein, called by TCRdb with MiXCR from the 5' RACE reads. The repertoire holds over a million distinct CDR3 sequences, with 40% to 45% as singletons. General study findings and limits: The recorded TCR beta diversity per million T cells decreased in a roughly linear manner with age.

The CDR3 runs to 15 residues. V lost 7 bases and J 1 base, leaving 20 bases between the germline ends. Germline-derived CDR1 and CDR2 are DFQATT and SNEGSKA (reference sequence). The chain employs TRBV20-1 and TRBJ2-7, with no clear D. The receptor comes from a young woman in good health. The sequenced sample was blood. The CDR3 protein is CSGVHRVSFSYEQYF. The CDR3, as DNA: TGCAGTGGGGTGCACCGCGTTTCCTTTTCCTACGAGCAGTACTTC.